What follows are 17 T cell receptor beta chains derived from one specimen sequenced in a study of control samples from healthy donors and cancer patients. Method: immunoSEQ multiplex PCR; TCRdb's copy keeps in-frame clones and lacks some. The table has 90,000 to 150,000 clones, around nine tenths seen once. The source material was blood. Every receptor here comes from a man aged 25 to 45 in good health.

This rearrangement joins TRBV4-1 to TRBJ1-5, with D perhaps matching TRBD1 (6 bases). Trimming took off 0 bases at V and 11 bases at J, with 17 bases between the two ends. The CDR3 totals 15 residues. Germline CDR1 MGHRA, CDR2 YSYEKL. CDR3 sequence (DNA): TGCGCCAGCAGCCAAGAAGGGGGGCGGGAGCGGGCCCAGCATTTT. As protein: CASSQEGGRERAQHF.

This chain links TRBV5-1 with TRBJ1-5; D is possibly TRBD1 (5 bases). Germline assignment: CDR1 SGHRS and CDR2 YFSETQ. The length of the CDR3 is 13 residues. Trimming shortened V by 4 bases and J by 2 bases, and 7 bases separated the two germline ends. CDR3 region: CASSVGGNQPQHF. The CDR3 nucleotides are TGCGCCAGCAGCGTGGGGGGCAATCAGCCCCAGCATTTT.

The chain has TRBV12-3 or TRBV12-4 and TRBJ2-3; possibly TRBD1 for D (6 bases). CDR3 size: 13 residues. V was clipped by 4 bases and J by 5 bases, with 10 bases between them. The CDR3 spells CASSSQQGDTQYF. The CDR3 DNA follows: TGTGCCAGCAGTTCACAACAGGGAGATACGCAGTATTTT.

The chain combines TRBV3-1 (or the pseudogene TRBV3-2) with TRBJ1-5, with D uncertain. Germline CDR1 is LGHDT and CDR2 is YNNKEL (reference sequence). Trimming shortened V by 0 bases and J by 6 bases, and 3 bases separated the two germline ends. The CDR3 is 12 residues long. Here the CDR3 reads CASSQEGQPQHF. In DNA, the CDR3 is TGTGCCAGCAGCCAAGAGGGTCAGCCCCAGCATTTT.

The chain has TRBV10-3 and TRBJ1-1; a possible D gene is TRBD1 (5 bases). V lost 7 bases and J lost 3, with 15 bases in between. The CDR3 extends over 14 amino acids. Germline CDR1 ENHRY, CDR2 SYGVKD. The CDR3 loop reads CAITIQGGDTEAFF. The CDR3 nucleotides read TGTGCCATCACGATTCAAGGAGGGGACACTGAAGCTTTCTTT.

The chain combines TRBV13 with TRBJ1-1; D is perhaps TRBD1 (6 bases). Germline V gives CDR1 PRHDT, CDR2 FYEKMQ (reference sequence). The CDR3 is 13 residues long. The ends were cut back, 5 bases at V and 4 bases at J, with 11 bases in the middle. The CDR3 sequence: CASSVQGPTEAFF. DNA of the CDR3: TGTGCCAGCAGCGTACAGGGACCCACTGAAGCTTTCTTT.

The chain has TRBV4-1 and TRBJ2-1; a possible D gene is TRBD2 (6 bases). CDR1 is MGHRA and CDR2 is YSYEKL in the germline V gene. The CDR3 has 15 residues. The V and J ends lost 1 base and 5 bases respectively, with 12 bases between them. CDR3: CASSQGQGRNNEQFF. As DNA, the CDR3 is TGCGCCAGCAGCCAAGGACAAGGGAGGAACAATGAGCAGTTCTTC.

At least ten counts were recorded for this clone. V usage is TRBV21-1 and J usage is TRBJ1-5. TRBV21-1 is tagged as a pseudogene. The CDR3 contains 16 residues. The CDR3 protein is CASSKVYDGAYQPQHF. The CDR3 DNA is TGTGCCAGCAGCAAAGTCTATGACGGGGCCTATCAGCCCCAGCATTTT.

The rearrangement links TRBV5-8 to TRBJ1-2; D unclear. V shed 2 bases and J shed 4 bases, with 15 bases lying between them. CDR3 length: 15 amino acids. Per germline, CDR1 SGHTS and CDR2 YDEGEE. Here the CDR3 reads CASSLPVPRAYGYTF. CDR3 DNA sequence: TGTGCCAGCAGCTTACCCGTACCACGGGCCTATGGCTACACCTTC.

The genes are TRBV5-8 and TRBJ2-7; D might be TRBD1 or TRBD2, each matching 5 bases. Germline CDR1 is SGHTS and CDR2 is YDEGEE. This CDR3 contains 14 residues. V lost 2 bases and J 7 bases, leaving 16 bases between the germline ends. The CDR3 coding sequence is TGTGCCAGCAGCTTCCGGGACCTCCGAGCGGAGCAGTACTTC. Amino acid sequence: CASSFRDLRAEQYF.

The J gene is TRBJ2-3, the V gene TRBV3-1 (or the pseudogene TRBV3-2), with a possible D match to TRBD1 (6 bases). V was trimmed by 6 bases and J by 5 bases, leaving 15 bases between them. The CDR3 has 14 amino acids. From germline, CDR1 is LGHDT and CDR2 YNNKEL (reference sequence). The CDR3 sequence is CASSSGGGEDTQYF. CDR3 bases: TGTGCCAGCAGTTCCGGTGGGGGCGAAGATACGCAGTATTTT.

The chain recombines TRBV24-1 with TRBJ1-5; no clear D. This CDR3 is 13 amino acids long. Trimming stripped 9 bases from V and 0 bases from J, with 8 bases between. Germline V gene sequence: CDR1 KGHDR, CDR2 SFDVKD. The CDR3 sequence is CATGVDSNQPQHF. The CDR3 DNA is TGTGCCACCGGAGTCGATAGCAATCAGCCCCAGCATTTT.

The gene calls are TRBV19 and TRBJ1-4, with D uncertain. The CDR3 runs to 14 residues. V was trimmed by 3 bases and J by 0 bases, leaving 5 bases between them. CDR1 and CDR2 from the germline V gene are LNHDA and SQIVND (reference sequence). CDR3 DNA: TGTGCCAGTAGTATGGACGCAACTAATGAAAAACTGTTTTTT. Protein: CASSMDATNEKLFF.

The V gene is TRBV5-8, the J gene TRBJ2-3; a weak D match, TRBD2 (5 bases). CDR3 size: 16 residues. Germline V gene data show CDR1 as SGHTS and CDR2 as YDEGEE. Trimming removed 5 bases at V and 1 base at J, with 17 bases between. This CDR3 is CASRPTSVLGTDTQYF. In DNA form, the CDR3 reads TGTGCCAGCAGACCTACTTCAGTACTAGGCACAGATACGCAGTATTTT.

This clone was seen only once. The CDR3 is CASRERGGLTDTQYF. CDR3 nucleotide sequence: TGTGCCAGCAGGGAGCGGGGGGGCCTCACAGATACGCAGTATTTT. The V and J genes are TRBV5-4 and TRBJ2-3; 10 positions match TRBD2. The CDR3 length is 15 residues. The V gene's germline CDR1 is SGHNT and CDR2 YYREEE (reference sequence). The ends lost 5 bases at V and 2 bases at J; junction bases unmatched: 5.

About this clone itself: This sample includes further DNA sequences coding for the same CDR3. The V gene is TRBV7-9, the J gene TRBJ1-1, with 9 bases matching TRBD1. Germline trimming cut 5 bases from V and 6 bases from J; bases unmatched to any gene: 13. Germline CDR1 is SEHNR and CDR2 is FQNEAQ (reference sequence). CDR3 length equals 16 residues. This chain's CDR3 is CASSPGTGMVEAEAFF. The CDR3 nucleotides read TGTGCCAGCAGCCCGGGGACAGGGATGGTGGAAGCTGAAGCTTTCTTT.

The V gene is TRBV10-2, the J gene TRBJ1-1; 7 bases are a match to TRBD1. In germline, CDR1 is WSHSY, CDR2 SAAADI. This CDR3 region has 13 residues. V shed 11 bases and J 5 bases; nucleotides not matched to a gene: 11. This CDR3 reads CASGEGAGTEAFF. CDR3 nucleotides: TGCGCCTCCGGGGAGGGGGCAGGGACTGAAGCTTTCTTT.